These T cell receptor beta chains were read from a single sample in a study of control samples from healthy donors and cancer patients. The data were produced by immunoSEQ multiplex PCR, yet TCRdb's version contains in-frame clones alone and is incomplete. The sample consists of 110,000 to 150,000 clones, 85% to 95% of them appearing once. Sequenced sample: PBMCs. The receptors shown here come from a man between 60 and 70 years old with colorectal cancer. CDR3s include the opening cysteine and the closing phenylalanine or tryptophan. D genes are given only for firm matches. The listing skips clone size in some rows; elsewhere it reads once, few, many or a size class.

DNA: TGCGCCAGCAGCTTGGAGGGGGCGGACACCATATATTTT
CDR3: CASSLEGADTIYF
size: -
J: TRBJ1-3
D: TRBD1
V: TRBV5-1
length: 13

DNA: TGTGCCAGCAGCTTAGAACTGGGTACTGAAGCTTTCTTT
CDR3: CASSLELGTEAFF
size: -
J: TRBJ1-1
D: -
V: TRBV11-2
length: 13

DNA: TGTGCCAGCAGTGAAGACCCGGATCAGCCCCAGCATTTT
CDR3: CASSEDPDQPQHF
size: -
J: TRBJ1-5
D: -
V: TRBV25-1
length: 13

DNA: TGTGCCAGCAGGGGGCCTTCTAGAGGAACTGAAGCTTTCTTT
CDR3: CASRGPSRGTEAFF
size: -
J: TRBJ1-1
D: -
V: TRBV28
length: 14

DNA: TGTGCCAGCAGTGAGGCTAGCGGGGGCAGCACAGATACGCAGTATTTT
CDR3: CASSEASGGSTDTQYF
size: -
J: TRBJ2-3
D: TRBD2
V: TRBV6-4
length: 16

DNA: TGTGCCAGCAGCCAATCCAAGCGGGGGGACTACAATGAGCAGTTCTTC
CDR3: CASSQSKRGDYNEQFF
size: -
J: TRBJ2-1
D: TRBD2
V: TRBV14
length: 16

DNA: TGCGCCAGCAGCCAAGATCGGGGGCAGAGGAGAAACAGGGGTTATGGCTACACCTTC
CDR3: CASSQDRGQRRNRGYGYTF
size: -
J: TRBJ1-2
D: TRBD1
V: TRBV4-1
length: 19

DNA: TGTGCCAGCAGTAAGGACAGGAACACCGGGGAGCTGTTTTTT
CDR3: CASSKDRNTGELFF
size: -
J: TRBJ2-2
D: -
V: TRBV6-2/TRBV6-3
length: 14

DNA: TGTGCCAGTAGTTCATCAGGGATTAGAAACACTGAAGCTTTCTTT
CDR3: CASSSSGIRNTEAFF
size: -
J: TRBJ1-1
D: -
V: TRBV19
length: 15

DNA: TGTGCCAGCAGCCCGGGACTAGCGGGGTACACAGATACGCAGTATTTT
CDR3: CASSPGLAGYTDTQYF
size: -
J: TRBJ2-3
D: TRBD2
V: TRBV5-4
length: 16

DNA: TGTGCCAGCAGTTACTCGATTTTACAGAATTACGAGCAGTACTTC
CDR3: CASSYSILQNYEQYF
size: -
J: TRBJ2-7
D: -
V: TRBV6-5
length: 15

DNA: TGTGCCTGTTACCCTTATAGAACAGGCCGGTGGAGCACTGAAGCTTTCTTT
CDR3: CACYPYRTGRWSTEAFF
size: -
J: TRBJ1-1
D: -
V: TRBV30
length: 17

DNA: TGTGCCAGTAGTATAGTCCAGGGGATGCCCCTCCACTTT
CDR3: CASSIVQGMPLHF
size: few
J: TRBJ1-6
D: -
V: TRBV19
length: 13

DNA: TGCAGTGCTAGTTGGGGGGGTAGCAATCAGCCCCAGCATTTT
CDR3: CSASWGGSNQPQHF
size: -
J: TRBJ1-5
D: -
V: TRBV20-1
length: 14

DNA: TGTGCCAGCAGTGTTAGTGAGGACGACACTGAAGCTTTCTTT
CDR3: CASSVSEDDTEAFF
size: -
J: TRBJ1-1
D: -
V: TRBV6-4
length: 14

DNA: TGTGCCAGCAGCGTAGGAGGAGGGGGCACCGGGGAGCTGTTTTTT
CDR3: CASSVGGGGTGELFF
size: -
J: TRBJ2-2
D: -
V: TRBV9
length: 15

DNA: TGTGCCAGCAGCCTCTCCTATGGCTACACCTTC
CDR3: CASSLSYGYTF
size: -
J: TRBJ1-2
D: -
V: TRBV5-6
length: 11

DNA: TGTGCCACCAGTGATTTGGGACAGGGAGAGGGTAATGAGCAGTTCTTC
CDR3: CATSDLGQGEGNEQFF
size: medium-sized
J: TRBJ2-1
D: TRBD1
V: TRBV24-1
length: 16

DNA: TGCGCCAGCAGCCTAGGGACGGCGGGCACTGAAGCTTTCTTT
CDR3: CASSLGTAGTEAFF
size: -
J: TRBJ1-1
D: -
V: TRBV5-1
length: 14

DNA: TGCGCCAGCAGCCAAGTTGGGGGGGACAATGAGCAGTTCTTC
CDR3: CASSQVGGDNEQFF
size: -
J: TRBJ2-1
D: TRBD2
V: TRBV4-3
length: 14

DNA: TGTGCCAGCAGCTTAGCTAGCGGGGGGGACAATGAGCAGTTCTTC
CDR3: CASSLASGGDNEQFF
size: -
J: TRBJ2-1
D: TRBD2
V: TRBV5-4
length: 15

DNA: TGTGCCAGCAGTTTATGGGCGGGGGTGGGCACAGATACGCAGTATTTT
CDR3: CASSLWAGVGTDTQYF
size: -
J: TRBJ2-3
D: TRBD2
V: TRBV27
length: 16

DNA: TGTGCCAGCAGTTCGGGGGCGGGGGGAGGTGAAAAACTGTTTTTT
CDR3: CASSSGAGGGEKLFF
size: -
J: TRBJ1-4
D: -
V: TRBV6-6
length: 15

DNA: TGTGCCAGTAGTACAGCGACAGCTCTATATCAGCCCCAGCATTTT
CDR3: CASSTATALYQPQHF
size: -
J: TRBJ1-5
D: -
V: TRBV19
length: 15

DNA: TGTGCCAGTAGTATACCTGATCGCTTAGGCGGCTACACCTTC
CDR3: CASSIPDRLGGYTF
size: -
J: TRBJ1-2
D: -
V: TRBV19
length: 14

DNA: TGTGCCAGCAGTCCGGGACAGGGGCCCTATCAGCCCCAGCATTTT
CDR3: CASSPGQGPYQPQHF
size: few
J: TRBJ1-5
D: TRBD1
V: TRBV6-2/TRBV6-3
length: 15

DNA: TGTGCCAGCCGGAGACCAGGGGCCACCGGGGAGCTGTTTTTT
CDR3: CASRRPGATGELFF
size: -
J: TRBJ2-2
D: -
V: TRBV6-5
length: 14

DNA: TGTGCCAGCAGCACGAGAAGTAGCGGGGGGGCCTACGAGCAGTACTTC
CDR3: CASSTRSSGGAYEQYF
size: -
J: TRBJ2-7
D: TRBD2
V: TRBV7-2
length: 16

DNA: TGTGCCAGCAACAGGGACTCTACCGATGTGCAGTACTTC
CDR3: CASNRDSTDVQYF
size: -
J: TRBJ2-7
D: -
V: TRBV7-2
length: 13

DNA: TGTGCCAGTAGTAGCAGGGTGGGCAATCAGCCCCAGCATTTT
CDR3: CASSSRVGNQPQHF
size: -
J: TRBJ1-5
D: -
V: TRBV19
length: 14

DNA: TGTGCCAGCAGCTTGGACTCCACGGGTAACACTGAAGCTTTCTTT
CDR3: CASSLDSTGNTEAFF
size: -
J: TRBJ1-1
D: -
V: TRBV7-9
length: 15

DNA: TGTGCCAGCAGTTTAAGCGGGAGCTCCTACAATGAGCAGTTCTTC
CDR3: CASSLSGSSYNEQFF
size: few
J: TRBJ2-1
D: TRBD2
V: TRBV27
length: 15

DNA: TGTGCCAGCAGCTTAGAAGCGGGGGCATACAATGAGCAGTTCTTC
CDR3: CASSLEAGAYNEQFF
size: -
J: TRBJ2-1
D: TRBD2
V: TRBV7-2
length: 15

DNA: TGTGCCAGCAATTTCGGGGGTGTCTCTGGAAACACCATATATTTT
CDR3: CASNFGGVSGNTIYF
size: -
J: TRBJ1-3
D: -
V: TRBV9
length: 15

DNA: TGTGCCAGCAGCTCAGGGCTGCAGCCCCAGCATTTT
CDR3: CASSSGLQPQHF
size: -
J: TRBJ1-5
D: -
V: TRBV11-2
length: 12

DNA: TGTGCCATCCGGGGAACAGGGGGCTCTGAAGGCTACACCTTC
CDR3: CAIRGTGGSEGYTF
size: -
J: TRBJ1-2
D: TRBD1
V: TRBV10-3
length: 14

DNA: TGTGCCAGCTCATCGGGACAGACGCTCTCTGGAAACACCATATATTTT
CDR3: CASSSGQTLSGNTIYF
size: -
J: TRBJ1-3
D: TRBD1
V: TRBV18
length: 16

DNA: TGTGCCAGCAGCAAACCGGACAGGGTGGATGAGCAGTTCTTC
CDR3: CASSKPDRVDEQFF
size: -
J: TRBJ2-1
D: TRBD1
V: TRBV5-4
length: 14

DNA: TGTGCCAGTAGTATAGAAGCGGACCTCGGGCCAAAACTGTTTTTT
CDR3: CASSIEADLGPKLFF
size: -
J: TRBJ1-4
D: -
V: TRBV19
length: 15

DNA: TGCGCCAGCAGCTTGGTCAGTTCAAATTCACCCCTCCACTTT
CDR3: CASSLVSSNSPLHF
size: -
J: TRBJ1-6
D: -
V: TRBV5-1
length: 14

DNA: TGTGCCAGTAGTCAGGGGGCCGACTCTGGAAACACCATATATTTT
CDR3: CASSQGADSGNTIYF
size: once
J: TRBJ1-3
D: TRBD1
V: TRBV19
length: 15

DNA: TGTGCCAGCAGCGGACAGGTTATGGGCACAGATACGCAGTATTTT
CDR3: CASSGQVMGTDTQYF
size: -
J: TRBJ2-3
D: TRBD1
V: TRBV6-5
length: 15

DNA: TGCGCCAGCAGCTTGGCCGGACTAGCGGGGGGGATGGATACGCAGTATTTT
CDR3: CASSLAGLAGGMDTQYF
size: -
J: TRBJ2-3
D: TRBD2
V: TRBV5-1
length: 17

DNA: TGTGCCAGCAGTTTCAACACCTACGAGCAGTACTTC
CDR3: CASSFNTYEQYF
size: -
J: TRBJ2-7
D: -
V: TRBV12-3/TRBV12-4
length: 12

DNA: TGTGCCAGCAGCTTCGGGGGATCCTCTGGAAACACCATATATTTT
CDR3: CASSFGGSSGNTIYF
size: -
J: TRBJ1-3
D: -
V: TRBV7-9
length: 15

DNA: TGTGCCAGCAGCTACCCACGGGCAGTTGAAGCTTTCTTT
CDR3: CASSYPRAVEAFF
size: -
J: TRBJ1-1
D: -
V: TRBV7-2
length: 13

DNA: TGTGCCAGCCGCGAGGGGAGGAGCTCCTACAATGAGCAGTTCTTC
CDR3: CASREGRSSYNEQFF
size: -
J: TRBJ2-1
D: -
V: TRBV11-1
length: 15

DNA: TGTGCCAGCAGCTTGGTTACGGTGAACACTGAAGCTTTCTTT
CDR3: CASSLVTVNTEAFF
size: -
J: TRBJ1-1
D: -
V: TRBV5-6
length: 14

DNA: TGTGCCAGCAGCTTAGCGGAGGGAATAGCCGAGCAGTACTTC
CDR3: CASSLAEGIAEQYF
size: -
J: TRBJ2-7
D: -
V: TRBV7-2
length: 14

DNA: TGCAGCGTTGAGAAGCAGGGTAGCGGGGAGCTGTTTTTT
CDR3: CSVEKQGSGELFF
size: -
J: TRBJ2-2
D: -
V: TRBV29-1
length: 13

DNA: TGTGCCAGCAGTTACTCGATAGTACCCCCTGAGCAGTTCTTC
CDR3: CASSYSIVPPEQFF
size: once
J: TRBJ2-1
D: -
V: TRBV6-6
length: 14

DNA: TGTGCCAGCAGCACCTCGGGACAGGGGAGTTGGAACTATGGCTACACCTTC
CDR3: CASSTSGQGSWNYGYTF
size: -
J: TRBJ1-2
D: TRBD1
V: TRBV5-4
length: 17

DNA: TGTGCCAGCAGCTTGGGACAGGGTAAATTGGATACGCAGTATTTT
CDR3: CASSLGQGKLDTQYF
size: -
J: TRBJ2-3
D: TRBD1
V: TRBV5-4
length: 15

DNA: TGTGCCAGCAGCTTAGGAGGGGGGGCTCTCGACGAGCAGTACTTC
CDR3: CASSLGGGALDEQYF
size: -
J: TRBJ2-7
D: -
V: TRBV7-8
length: 15

DNA: TGTGCCAGCAGTTCGCCCCATGCCTACGAGCAGTACTTC
CDR3: CASSSPHAYEQYF
size: -
J: TRBJ2-7
D: -
V: TRBV11-3
length: 13

DNA: TGTGCCAGCAGCCCCTCCATAAGGGGGAACACCGGGGAGCTGTTTTTT
CDR3: CASSPSIRGNTGELFF
size: once
J: TRBJ2-2
D: -
V: TRBV4-2
length: 16

DNA: TGTGCCAGCAGTTTTGTTGACACCATATATTTT
CDR3: CASSFVDTIYF
size: -
J: TRBJ1-3
D: -
V: TRBV28
length: 11

DNA: TGTGCCAGCAGCGTTGGTCTGGACAGAGAGTTCTCTGGGGCCAACGTCCTGACTTTC
CDR3: CASSVGLDREFSGANVLTF
size: -
J: TRBJ2-6
D: -
V: TRBV9
length: 19

DNA: TGTGCCAGCAGCCAGATTGGACAGGGAGGAGAAAAACTGTTTTTT
CDR3: CASSQIGQGGEKLFF
size: -
J: TRBJ1-4
D: TRBD1
V: TRBV4-2
length: 15